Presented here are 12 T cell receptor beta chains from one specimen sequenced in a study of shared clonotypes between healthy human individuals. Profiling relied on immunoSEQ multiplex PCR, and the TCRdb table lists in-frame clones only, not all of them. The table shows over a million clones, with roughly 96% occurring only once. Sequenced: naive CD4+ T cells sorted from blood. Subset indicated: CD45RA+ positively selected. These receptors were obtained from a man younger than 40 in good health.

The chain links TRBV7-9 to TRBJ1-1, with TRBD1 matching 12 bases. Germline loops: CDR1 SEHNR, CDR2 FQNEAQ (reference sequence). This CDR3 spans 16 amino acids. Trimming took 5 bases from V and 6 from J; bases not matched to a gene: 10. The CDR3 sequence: CASSPPGQGASAEAFF. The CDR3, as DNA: TGTGCCAGCAGCCCGCCGGGACAGGGGGCGTCGGCTGAAGCTTTCTTT.

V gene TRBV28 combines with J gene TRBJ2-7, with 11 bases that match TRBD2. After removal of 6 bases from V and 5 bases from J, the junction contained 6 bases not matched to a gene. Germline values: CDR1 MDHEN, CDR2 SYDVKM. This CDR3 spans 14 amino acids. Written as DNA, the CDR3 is TGTGCCAGCAGGTTAGCGGGAGGGCCAAACGAGCAGTACTTC. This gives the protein CASRLAGGPNEQYF.

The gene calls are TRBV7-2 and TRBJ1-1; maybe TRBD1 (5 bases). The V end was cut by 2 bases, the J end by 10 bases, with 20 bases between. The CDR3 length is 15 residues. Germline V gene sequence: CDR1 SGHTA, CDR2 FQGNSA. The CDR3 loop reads CASSLHSRQGWRAFF. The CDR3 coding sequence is TGTGCCAGCAGCTTACATTCGAGGCAGGGCTGGAGAGCTTTCTTT.

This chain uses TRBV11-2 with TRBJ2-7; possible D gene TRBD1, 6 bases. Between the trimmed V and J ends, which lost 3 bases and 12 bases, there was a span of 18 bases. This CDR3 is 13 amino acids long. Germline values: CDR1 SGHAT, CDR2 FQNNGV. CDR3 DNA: TGTGCCAGCAGCTTCAATCGCCCCTGGGACATGTACTTC. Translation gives CASSFNRPWDMYF.

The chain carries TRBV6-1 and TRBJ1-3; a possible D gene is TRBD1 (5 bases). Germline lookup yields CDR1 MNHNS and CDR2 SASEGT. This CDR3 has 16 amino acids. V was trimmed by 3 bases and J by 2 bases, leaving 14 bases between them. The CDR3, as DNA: TGTGCCAGCAGTGAGAATGACAGATCGACTGGAAACACCATATATTTT. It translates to CASSENDRSTGNTIYF.

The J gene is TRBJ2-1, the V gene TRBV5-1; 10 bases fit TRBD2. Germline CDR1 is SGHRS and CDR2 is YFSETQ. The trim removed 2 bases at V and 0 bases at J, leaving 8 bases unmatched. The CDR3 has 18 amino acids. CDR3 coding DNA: TGCGCCAGCAGCTTCGAGACTAGCGGGCTCAGCTCCTACAATGAGCAGTTCTTC. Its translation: CASSFETSGLSSYNEQFF.

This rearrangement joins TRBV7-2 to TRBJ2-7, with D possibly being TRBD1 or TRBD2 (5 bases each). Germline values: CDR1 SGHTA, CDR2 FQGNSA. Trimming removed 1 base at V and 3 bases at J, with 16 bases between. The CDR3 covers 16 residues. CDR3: CASSLVGLGPNYEQYF. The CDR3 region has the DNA TGTGCCAGCAGCTTAGTTGGTTTGGGACCCAACTACGAGCAGTACTTC.

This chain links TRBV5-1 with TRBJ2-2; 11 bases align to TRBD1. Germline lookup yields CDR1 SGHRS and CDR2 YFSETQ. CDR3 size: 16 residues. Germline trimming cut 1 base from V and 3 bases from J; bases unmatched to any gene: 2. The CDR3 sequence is CASSLLDRGHTGELFF. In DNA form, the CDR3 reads TGCGCCAGCAGCTTGCTGGACAGGGGGCACACCGGGGAGCTGTTTTTT.

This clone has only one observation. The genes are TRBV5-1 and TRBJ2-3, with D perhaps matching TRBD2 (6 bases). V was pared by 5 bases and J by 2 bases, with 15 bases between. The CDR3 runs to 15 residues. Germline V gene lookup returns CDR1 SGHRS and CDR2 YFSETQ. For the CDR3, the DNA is TGCGCCAGCAGGATAAGGGACTTTTCCACAGATACGCAGTATTTT. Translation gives CASRIRDFSTDTQYF.

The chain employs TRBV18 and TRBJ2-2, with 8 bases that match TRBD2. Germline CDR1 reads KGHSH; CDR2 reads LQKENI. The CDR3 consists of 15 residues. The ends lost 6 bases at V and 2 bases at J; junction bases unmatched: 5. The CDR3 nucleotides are TGTGCCAGCTCCCGTAGCGGGACTAACACCGGGGAGCTGTTTTTT. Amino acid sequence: CASSRSGTNTGELFF.

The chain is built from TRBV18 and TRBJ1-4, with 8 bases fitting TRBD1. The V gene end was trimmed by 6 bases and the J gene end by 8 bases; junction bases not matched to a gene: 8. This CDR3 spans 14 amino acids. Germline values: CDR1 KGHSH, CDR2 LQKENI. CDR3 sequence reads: CASSPRTGQEKLFF. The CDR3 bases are TGTGCCAGCTCCCCCAGGACAGGGCAAGAAAAACTGTTTTTT.

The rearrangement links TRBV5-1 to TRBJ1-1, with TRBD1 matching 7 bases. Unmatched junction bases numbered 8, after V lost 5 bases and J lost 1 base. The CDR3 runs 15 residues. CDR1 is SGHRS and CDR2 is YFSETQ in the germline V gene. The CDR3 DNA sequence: TGCGCCAGCAGTCCTGGCGGGACAGCGAACACTGAAGCTTTCTTT. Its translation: CASSPGGTANTEAFF.